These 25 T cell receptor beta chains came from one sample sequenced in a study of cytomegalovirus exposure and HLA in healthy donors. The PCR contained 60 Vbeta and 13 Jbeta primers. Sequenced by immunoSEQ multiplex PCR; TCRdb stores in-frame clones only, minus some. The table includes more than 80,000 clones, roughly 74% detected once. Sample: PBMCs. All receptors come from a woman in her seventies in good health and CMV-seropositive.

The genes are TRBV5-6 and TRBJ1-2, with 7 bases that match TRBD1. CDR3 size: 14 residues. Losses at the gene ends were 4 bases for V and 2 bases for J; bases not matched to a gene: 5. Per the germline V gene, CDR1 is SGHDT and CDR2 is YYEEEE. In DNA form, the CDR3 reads TGTGCCAGCAGCAGGGACAGTGGAAACTATGGCTACACCTTC. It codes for CASSRDSGNYGYTF.

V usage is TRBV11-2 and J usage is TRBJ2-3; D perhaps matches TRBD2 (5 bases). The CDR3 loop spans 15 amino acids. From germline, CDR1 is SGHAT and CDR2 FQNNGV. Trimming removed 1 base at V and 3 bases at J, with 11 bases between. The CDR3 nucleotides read TGTGCCAGCAGCTTAGTAGTGGGGAGAACAGATACGCAGTATTTT. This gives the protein CASSLVVGRTDTQYF. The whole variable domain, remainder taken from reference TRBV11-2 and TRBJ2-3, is EAGVAQSPRYKIIEKRQSVAFWCNPISGHATLYWYQQILGQGPKLLIQFQNNGVVDDSQLPKDRFSAERLKGVDSTLKIQPAKLEDSAVYLCASSLVVGRTDTQYFGPGTRLTVL.

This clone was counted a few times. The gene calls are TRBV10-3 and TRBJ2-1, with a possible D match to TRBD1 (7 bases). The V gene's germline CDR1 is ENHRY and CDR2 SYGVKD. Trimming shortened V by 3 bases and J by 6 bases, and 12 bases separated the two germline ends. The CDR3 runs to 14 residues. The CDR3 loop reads CAISDQGGFNEQFF. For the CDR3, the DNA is TGTGCCATCAGTGACCAGGGGGGCTTCAATGAGCAGTTCTTC.

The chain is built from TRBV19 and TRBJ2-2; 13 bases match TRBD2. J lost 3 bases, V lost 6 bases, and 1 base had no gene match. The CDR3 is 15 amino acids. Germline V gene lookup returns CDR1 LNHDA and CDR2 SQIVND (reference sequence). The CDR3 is CASRGLAGYTGELFF. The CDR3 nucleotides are TGTGCCAGTAGGGGACTAGCGGGATACACCGGGGAGCTGTTTTTT.

The CDR3 spells CASSPIPGGTYEQYF. DNA for the CDR3: TGCGCCAGCAGCCCCATCCCAGGGGGGACCTACGAGCAGTACTTC. The V and J genes are TRBV4-1 and TRBJ2-7; the D gene is possibly TRBD1 (7 bases). Per germline, CDR1 MGHRA and CDR2 YSYEKL. This CDR3 has 15 amino acids. The V end lost 4 bases, the J end lost 2 bases, and 15 bases lay between the germline ends.

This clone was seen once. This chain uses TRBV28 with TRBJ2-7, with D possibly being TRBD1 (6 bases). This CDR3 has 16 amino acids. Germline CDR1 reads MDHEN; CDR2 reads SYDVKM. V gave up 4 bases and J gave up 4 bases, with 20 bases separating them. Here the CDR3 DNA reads TGTGCCAGCAGTTCCCTCCTAGGGGACAATACGTACGAGCAGTACTTC. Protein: CASSSLLGDNTYEQYF.

CDR3 bases: TGTGCCAGCAGCTTAGATTTTGATAGCGGGAGGGCCAAGACCCAGTACTTC. This gives the protein CASSLDFDSGRAKTQYF. The chain employs TRBV7-9 and TRBJ2-5, with 11 bases that match TRBD2. Germline trimming cut 1 base from V and 6 bases from J; bases unmatched to any gene: 10. Germline lookup yields CDR1 SEHNR and CDR2 FQNEAQ (reference sequence). This CDR3 has 17 residues.

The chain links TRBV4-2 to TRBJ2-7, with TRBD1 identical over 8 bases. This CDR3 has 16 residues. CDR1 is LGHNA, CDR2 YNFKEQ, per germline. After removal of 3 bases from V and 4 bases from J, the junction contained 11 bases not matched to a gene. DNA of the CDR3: TGTGCCAGCAGCCAGGCGCCGGGACAGGAGATATACGAGCAGTACTTC. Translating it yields CASSQAPGQEIYEQYF.

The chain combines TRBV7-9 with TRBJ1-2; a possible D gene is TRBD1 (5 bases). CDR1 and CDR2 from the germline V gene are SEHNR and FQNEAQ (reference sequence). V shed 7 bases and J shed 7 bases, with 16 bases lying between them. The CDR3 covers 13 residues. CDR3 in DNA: TGTGCCAGCAAAAATTCCGACAGATCTGGCTACACCTTC. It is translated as CASKNSDRSGYTF.

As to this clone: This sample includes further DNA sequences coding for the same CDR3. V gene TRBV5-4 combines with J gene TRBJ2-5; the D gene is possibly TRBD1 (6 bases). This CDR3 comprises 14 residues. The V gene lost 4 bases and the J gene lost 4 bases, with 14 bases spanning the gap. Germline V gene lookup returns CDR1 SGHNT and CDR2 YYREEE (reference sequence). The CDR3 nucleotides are TGTGCCAGCAGCCTACAGGGTGTAGGAGAGACCCAGTACTTC. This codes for CASSLQGVGETQYF.

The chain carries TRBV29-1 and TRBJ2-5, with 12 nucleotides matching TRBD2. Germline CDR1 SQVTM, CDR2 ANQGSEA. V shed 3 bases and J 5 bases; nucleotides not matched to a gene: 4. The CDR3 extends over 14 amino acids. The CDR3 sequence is CSVDTSGRRETQYF. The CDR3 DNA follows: TGCAGCGTTGATACTAGCGGGAGGAGGGAGACCCAGTACTTC.

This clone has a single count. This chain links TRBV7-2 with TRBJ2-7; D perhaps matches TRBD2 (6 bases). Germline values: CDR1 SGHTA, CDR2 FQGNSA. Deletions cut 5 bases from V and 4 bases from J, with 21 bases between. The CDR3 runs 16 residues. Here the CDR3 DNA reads TGTGCCAGCAGCACTTTGGTTGGGGGAGGAGGGTACGAGCAGTACTTC. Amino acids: CASSTLVGGGGYEQYF.

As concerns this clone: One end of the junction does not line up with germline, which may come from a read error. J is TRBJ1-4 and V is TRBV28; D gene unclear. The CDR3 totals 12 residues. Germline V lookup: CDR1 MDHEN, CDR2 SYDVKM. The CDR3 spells CASSLALGGTVF. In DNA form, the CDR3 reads TGTGCCAGCAGTTTAGCCCTGGGAGGTACGGTTTTT.

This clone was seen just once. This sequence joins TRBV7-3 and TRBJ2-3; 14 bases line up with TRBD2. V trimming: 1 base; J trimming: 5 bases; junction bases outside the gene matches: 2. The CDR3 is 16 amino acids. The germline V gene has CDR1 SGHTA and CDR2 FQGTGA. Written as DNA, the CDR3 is TGTGCCAGCAGCTTAAGACTAGCGGGAGGGGGAGATACGCAGTATTTT. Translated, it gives CASSLRLAGGGDTQYF.

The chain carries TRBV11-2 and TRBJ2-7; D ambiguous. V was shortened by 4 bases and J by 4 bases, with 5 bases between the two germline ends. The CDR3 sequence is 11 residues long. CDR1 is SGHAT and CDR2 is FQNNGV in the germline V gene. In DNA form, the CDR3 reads TGTGCCAGCAGCTACCAGTACGAGCAGTACTTC. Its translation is CASSYQYEQYF.

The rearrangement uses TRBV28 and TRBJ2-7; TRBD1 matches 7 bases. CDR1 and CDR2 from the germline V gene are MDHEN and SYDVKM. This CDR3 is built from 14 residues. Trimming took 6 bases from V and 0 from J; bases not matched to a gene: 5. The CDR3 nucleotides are TGTGCCAGCAGCCCTACAGGGGCCTCCTACGAGCAGTACTTC. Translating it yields CASSPTGASYEQYF.

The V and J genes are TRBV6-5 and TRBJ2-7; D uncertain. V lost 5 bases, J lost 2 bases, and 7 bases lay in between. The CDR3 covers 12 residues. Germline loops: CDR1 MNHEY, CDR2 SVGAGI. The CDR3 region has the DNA TGTGCCAGCAGTGACAAAGCCTACGAGCAGTACTTC. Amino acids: CASSDKAYEQYF.

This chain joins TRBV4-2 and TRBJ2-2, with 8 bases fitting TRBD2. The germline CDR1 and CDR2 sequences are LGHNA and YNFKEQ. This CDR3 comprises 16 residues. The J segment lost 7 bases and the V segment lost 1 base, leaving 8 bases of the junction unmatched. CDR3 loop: CASSQGWREEVGELFF. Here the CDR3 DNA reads TGTGCCAGCAGCCAAGGCTGGCGGGAGGAGGTCGGGGAGCTGTTTTTT.

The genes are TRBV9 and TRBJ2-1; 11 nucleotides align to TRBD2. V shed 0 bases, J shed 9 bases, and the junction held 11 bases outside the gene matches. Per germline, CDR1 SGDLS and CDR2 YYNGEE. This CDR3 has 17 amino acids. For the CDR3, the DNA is TGTGCCAGCAGCGTAGGGCTAGCGGGAGGACGAACGGTTGAGCAGTTCTTC. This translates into CASSVGLAGGRTVEQFF.

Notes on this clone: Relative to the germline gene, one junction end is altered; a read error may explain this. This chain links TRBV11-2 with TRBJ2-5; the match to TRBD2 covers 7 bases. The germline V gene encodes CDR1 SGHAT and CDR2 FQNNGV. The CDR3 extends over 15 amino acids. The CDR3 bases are TGTGCCAGCAGCCTAGACGGGGGGTACCAAGAGACCCAGTACTTC. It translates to CASSLDGGYQETQYF.

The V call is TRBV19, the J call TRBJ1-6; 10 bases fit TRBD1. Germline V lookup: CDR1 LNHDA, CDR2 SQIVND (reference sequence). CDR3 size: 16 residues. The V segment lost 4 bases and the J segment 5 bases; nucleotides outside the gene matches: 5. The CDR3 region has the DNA TGTGCCAGTAGTACCGGGACAGGGGCCAATAATTCACCCCTCCACTTT. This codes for CASSTGTGANNSPLHF.

CDR3 sequence reads: CASSPQTGINTEAFF. The CDR3 bases are TGTGCCAGCAGCCCCCAGACAGGGATAAACACTGAAGCTTTCTTT. This rearrangement joins TRBV5-4 to TRBJ1-1; TRBD1 matches 7 bases. The CDR3 has 15 residues. Trimming at V came to 4 bases and at J to 2 bases, leaving 8 bases not matched to a gene. The germline V gene encodes CDR1 SGHNT and CDR2 YYREEE (reference sequence). Using reference TRBV5-4 and TRBJ1-1 for the parts outside the CDR3, the full variable domain is ETGVTQSPTHLIKTRGQQVTLRCSSQSGHNTVSWYQQALGQGPQFIFQYYREEENGRGNFPPRFSGLQFPNYSSELNVNALELDDSALYLCASSPQTGINTEAFFGQGTRLTVV.

The chain's CDR3 is CASGQVDTQYF. CDR3 bases: TGCGCCAGTGGACAGGTGGATACGCAGTATTTT. J is TRBJ2-3 and V is TRBV10-1, with 7 bases identical to TRBD1. Germline lookup yields CDR1 WNHNN and CDR2 SYGVQD (reference sequence). V dropped 9 bases and J dropped 6; count of bases not matched to a gene: 3. CDR3 length equals 11 residues.

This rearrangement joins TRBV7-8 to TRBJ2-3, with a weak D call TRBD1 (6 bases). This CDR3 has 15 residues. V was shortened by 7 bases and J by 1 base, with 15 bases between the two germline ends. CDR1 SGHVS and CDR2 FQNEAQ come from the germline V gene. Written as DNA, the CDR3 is TGTGCCAGCAAGGAAAGACGGACAGGCACAGATACGCAGTATTTT. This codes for CASKERRTGTDTQYF.

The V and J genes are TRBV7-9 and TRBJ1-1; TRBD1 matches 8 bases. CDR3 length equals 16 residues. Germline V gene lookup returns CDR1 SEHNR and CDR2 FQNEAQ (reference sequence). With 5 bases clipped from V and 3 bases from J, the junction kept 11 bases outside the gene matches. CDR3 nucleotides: TGTGCCAGCAGCAGCAACAGGGGGAGTATGTACACTGAAGCTTTCTTT. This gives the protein CASSSNRGSMYTEAFF.